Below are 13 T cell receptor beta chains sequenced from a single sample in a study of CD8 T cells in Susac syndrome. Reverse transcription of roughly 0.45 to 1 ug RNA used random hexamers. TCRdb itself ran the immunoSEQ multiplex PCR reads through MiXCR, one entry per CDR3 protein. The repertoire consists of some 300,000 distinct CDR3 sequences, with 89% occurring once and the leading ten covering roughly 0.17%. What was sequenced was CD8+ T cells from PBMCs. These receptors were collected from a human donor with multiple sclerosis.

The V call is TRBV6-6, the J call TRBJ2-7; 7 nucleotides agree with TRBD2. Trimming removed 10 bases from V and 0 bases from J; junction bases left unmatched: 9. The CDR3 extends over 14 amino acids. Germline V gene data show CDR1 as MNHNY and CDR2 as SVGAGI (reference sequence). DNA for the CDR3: TGTGCCACCCAGGGACTACCGAGCTCCTACGAGCAGTACTTC. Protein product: CATQGLPSSYEQYF.

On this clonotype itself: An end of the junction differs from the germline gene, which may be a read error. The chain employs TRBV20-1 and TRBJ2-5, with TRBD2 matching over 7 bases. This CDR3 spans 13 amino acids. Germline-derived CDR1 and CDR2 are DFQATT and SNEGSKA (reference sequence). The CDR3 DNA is TGCAGTGCTAGACTAGCGGCCCCCCAGACGCAGTACTTC. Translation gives CSARLAAPQTQYF.

CDR3 in DNA: TGTGCCAGCAGTTACTCTCGGCTAGAGAGCACAGATACGCAGTATTTT. Its protein product is CASSYSRLESTDTQYF. This sequence joins TRBV6-6 and TRBJ2-3; D unclear. V was pared by 0 bases and J by 0 bases, with 10 bases between. Germline CDR1 and CDR2: MNHNY and SVGAGI (reference sequence). This CDR3 is built from 16 residues.

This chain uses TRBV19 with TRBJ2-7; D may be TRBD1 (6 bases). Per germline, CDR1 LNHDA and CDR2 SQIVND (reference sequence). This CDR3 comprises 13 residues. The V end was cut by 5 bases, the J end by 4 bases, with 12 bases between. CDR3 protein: CASSPGERYEQYF. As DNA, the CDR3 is TGTGCCAGTAGTCCAGGGGAGAGGTACGAGCAGTACTTC.

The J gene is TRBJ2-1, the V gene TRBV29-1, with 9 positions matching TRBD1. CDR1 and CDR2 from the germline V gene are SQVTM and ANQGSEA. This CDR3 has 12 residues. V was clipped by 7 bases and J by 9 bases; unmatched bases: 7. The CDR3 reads CSAGTGRSEQFF. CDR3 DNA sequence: TGCAGCGCCGGGACAGGGAGAAGTGAGCAGTTCTTC.

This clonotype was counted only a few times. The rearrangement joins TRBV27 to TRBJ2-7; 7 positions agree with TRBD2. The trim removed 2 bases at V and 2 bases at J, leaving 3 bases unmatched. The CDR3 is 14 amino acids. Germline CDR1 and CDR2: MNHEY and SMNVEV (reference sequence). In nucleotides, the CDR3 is TGTGCCAGCAGTTTAGGGGGACTACCCTACGAGCAGTACTTC. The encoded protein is CASSLGGLPYEQYF.

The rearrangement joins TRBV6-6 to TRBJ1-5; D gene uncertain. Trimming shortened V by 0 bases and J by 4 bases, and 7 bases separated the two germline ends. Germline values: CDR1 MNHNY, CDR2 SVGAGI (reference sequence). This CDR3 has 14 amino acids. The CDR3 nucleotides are TGTGCCAGCAGTTACTCGAGGCAGAATCAGCCCCAGCATTTT. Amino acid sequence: CASSYSRQNQPQHF.

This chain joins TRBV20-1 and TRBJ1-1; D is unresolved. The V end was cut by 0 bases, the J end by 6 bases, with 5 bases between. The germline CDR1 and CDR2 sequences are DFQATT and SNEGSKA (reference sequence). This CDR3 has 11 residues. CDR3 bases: TGCAGTGCTAGAGATTCGGCTGAAGCTTTCTTT. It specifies CSARDSAEAFF.

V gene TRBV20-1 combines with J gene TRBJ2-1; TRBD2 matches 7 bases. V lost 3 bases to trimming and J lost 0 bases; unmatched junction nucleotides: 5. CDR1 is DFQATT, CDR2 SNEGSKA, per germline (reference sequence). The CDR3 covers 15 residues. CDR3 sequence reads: CSARPASGSYNEQFF. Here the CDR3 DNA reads TGCAGTGCTAGGCCGGCTAGCGGCTCCTACAATGAGCAGTTCTTC.

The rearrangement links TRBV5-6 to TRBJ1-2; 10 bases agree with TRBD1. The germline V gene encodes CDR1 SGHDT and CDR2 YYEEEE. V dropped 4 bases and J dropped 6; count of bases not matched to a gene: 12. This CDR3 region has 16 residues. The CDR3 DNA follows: TGTGCCAGCAGCCCCCGGGACAGGGGAGTTACTGATGGCTACACCTTC. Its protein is CASSPRDRGVTDGYTF.

The CDR3 DNA follows: TGTGCCAGCAGTTTATCCAGTCTAGCCAAAAACATTCAGTACTTC. This gives the protein CASSLSSLAKNIQYF. J is TRBJ2-4 and V is TRBV28; D not resolved. Germline assignment: CDR1 MDHEN and CDR2 SYDVKM. Trimming took off 1 base at V and 0 bases at J, with 7 bases between the two ends. The CDR3 covers 15 residues.

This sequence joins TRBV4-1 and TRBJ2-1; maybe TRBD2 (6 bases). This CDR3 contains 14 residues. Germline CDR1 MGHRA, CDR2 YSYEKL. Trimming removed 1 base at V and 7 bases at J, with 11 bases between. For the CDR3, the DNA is TGCGCCAGCAGCCAAGGAGCGGGTCGAAATGAGCAGTTCTTC. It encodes CASSQGAGRNEQFF.

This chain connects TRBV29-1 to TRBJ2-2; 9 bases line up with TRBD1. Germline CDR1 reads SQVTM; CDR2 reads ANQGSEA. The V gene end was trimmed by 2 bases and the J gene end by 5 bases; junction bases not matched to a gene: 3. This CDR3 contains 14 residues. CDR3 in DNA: TGCAGCGTTGAACCCGGACAGGGGACCGGGGAGCTGTTTTTT. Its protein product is CSVEPGQGTGELFF.